A single sample is the source of the 5 T cell receptor beta chains below, sequenced in a study of shared clonotypes between healthy human individuals. The protocol was immunoSEQ multiplex PCR, while the TCRdb copy is restricted to in-frame clones and leaves out a portion. The sample comprises fewer than 700,000 clones, about 95% of which are singletons, and about 0.11% rests with the top ten. Positively selected for CCR7, the CD45RO-negative cells used as naive CD8 cells excluded terminally differentiated effector memory CD45RA+ cells. The sequencing input was naive CD8+ T cells sorted from blood. Receptors originate from a woman aged 25 to 39 in good health.

The chain uses TRBV2 and TRBJ2-3; 11 bases align to TRBD2. Per the germline V gene, CDR1 is SNHLY and CDR2 is FYNNEI. This CDR3 is 16 amino acids long. V lost 6 bases to trimming and J lost 2 bases; unmatched junction nucleotides: 7. The CDR3 region is CASRKVAGGSTDTQYF. In nucleotides, the CDR3 is TGTGCCAGCAGGAAAGTAGCGGGAGGGTCCACAGATACGCAGTATTTT.

The rearrangement uses TRBV9 and TRBJ2-3, with D unclear. Germline V lookup: CDR1 SGDLS, CDR2 YYNGEE. The V end was cut by 0 bases, the J end by 2 bases, with 7 bases between. This CDR3 comprises 14 residues. The CDR3 DNA sequence: TGTGCCAGCAGCGTAGAGGATATCACAGATACGCAGTATTTT. This translates into CASSVEDITDTQYF. The full variable domain, in which reference TRBV9 and TRBJ2-3 provide the parts outside the CDR3, is DSGVTQTPKHLITATGQRVTLRCSPRSGDLSVYWYQQSLDQGLQFLIQYYNGEERAKGNILERFSAQQFPDLHSELNLSSLELGDSALYFCASSVEDITDTQYFGPGTRLTVL.

This rearrangement joins TRBV9 to TRBJ1-4; D might be TRBD1 (5 bases). Looked up from germline, CDR1 is SGDLS and CDR2 is YYNGEE. The CDR3 runs 15 residues. With 0 bases removed from V and 10 bases from J, the gap between germline ends came to 16 bases. The CDR3 loop reads CASSVGGGTLRKLFF. DNA for the CDR3: TGTGCCAGCAGCGTAGGGGGCGGAACCCTTCGAAAACTGTTTTTT. The full variable domain, completed using reference TRBV9 and TRBJ1-4, is DSGVTQTPKHLITATGQRVTLRCSPRSGDLSVYWYQQSLDQGLQFLIQYYNGEERAKGNILERFSAQQFPDLHSELNLSSLELGDSALYFCASSVGGGTLRKLFFGSGTQLSVL.

The chain links TRBV2 to TRBJ2-2; D is undetermined. CDR3 length equals 13 residues. Germline lookup yields CDR1 SNHLY and CDR2 FYNNEI. V lost 6 bases and J lost 7, with 12 bases in between. In DNA form, the CDR3 reads TGTGCCAGCAGAGGGATGAAGATCGGGGAGCTGTTTTTT. It encodes CASRGMKIGELFF. The variable domain in full, with the rest retrieved from reference TRBV2 and TRBJ2-2, is EPEVTQTPSHQVTQMGQEVILRCVPISNHLYFYWYRQILGQKVEFLVSFYNNEISEKSEIFDDQFSVERPDGSNFTLKIRSTKLEDSAMYFCASRGMKIGELFFGEGSRLTVL.

This chain joins TRBV5-4 and TRBJ2-3; D gene unclear. The CDR3 is 17 amino acids. The germline gives CDR1 SGHNT, CDR2 YYREEE (reference sequence). The V end was cut by 3 bases, the J end by 2 bases, with 19 bases between. This chain's CDR3 is CASSSPTTPPVTDTQYF. CDR3 DNA sequence: TGTGCCAGCAGCTCACCTACGACTCCTCCGGTCACAGATACGCAGTATTTT. Full variable domain (remainder filled in from reference TRBV5-4 and TRBJ2-3): ETGVTQSPTHLIKTRGQQVTLRCSSQSGHNTVSWYQQALGQGPQFIFQYYREEENGRGNFPPRFSGLQFPNYSSELNVNALELDDSALYLCASSSPTTPPVTDTQYFGPGTRLTVL.